This TCR beta chain appears in the sequencing data of a study of T cell repertoires in cytomegalovirus infection. Study overall: From public TCR beta signatures came an indication of both CMV infection and matching HLA type.

Broader study findings: What dominated the ex vivo response were HLA-C-restricted CMV-specific TCR beta clonotypes. Summed public TCR beta family frequency identified CMV carriers bearing the relevant HLA.

TCRdb analysed the reads with MiXCR anew, one entry per CDR3 protein. The sample shows about 300,000 distinct CDR3 sequences, about a tenth of them seen only once. The CDR3 is 18 residues long. Losses at the gene ends were 6 bases for V and 0 bases for J; bases not matched to a gene: 15. The germline gives CDR1 DFQATT, CDR2 SNEGSKA (reference sequence). The count of this clonotype is one. Its antigen is undetermined. The TCR comes from a human donor in good health (CMV status not recorded). Some clones in this sample may be carry-over from other donors' samples. Sequencing was done on a sample of PBMCs. This chain uses TRBV20-1 with TRBJ2-1, with 9 bases identical to TRBD2. CDR3 protein: CSALARGGGRVSYNEQFF. Here the CDR3 DNA reads TGCAGTGCCTTAGCGCGGGGGGGCGGGAGGGTCTCCTACAATGAGCAGTTCTTC.